What follows is one TCR beta chain and its context. The germline V and J ends were trimmed by 0 bases and 3 bases, with 12 bases remaining between them. The CDR3 has 16 amino acids. CDR1 and CDR2 from the germline V gene are LNHDA and SQIVND (reference sequence). The data were produced by immunoSEQ multiplex PCR, yet TCRdb's version contains in-frame clones alone and is incomplete. The sample carries about 25,000 clones, around 86% recorded once. The data derive from a study of T cell changes during pregnancy in multiple sclerosis. This clonotype originated in a female donor in good health, enrolled as a control in a pregnancy study. The sample in question was CD8+ T cells from peripheral blood mononuclear cells, obtained in the first trimester of pregnancy. The gene calls are TRBV19 and TRBJ1-5; a weak D match, TRBD1 (5 bases). CDR3 in DNA: TGTGCCAGTAGTATAGAACACAGGCCCCTCAATCAGCCCCAGCATTTT. Its protein product is CASSIEHRPLNQPQHF.